The next 21 T cell receptor beta chains were all read from a single sample in a study of blood T cell repertoires in COVID-19. Clones were read by immunoSEQ multiplex PCR, and TCRdb kept only the in-frame ones, dropping some. The profile shows about 190,000 clones, 80% to 90% of them singletons. The specimen sequenced was peripheral blood. These receptors originate from a man in his sixties or seventies with active or convalescent COVID-19.

A single count supports this clone. The chain employs TRBV29-1 and TRBJ2-3; 7 bases fit TRBD2. After removal of 2 bases from V and 4 bases from J, the junction contained 9 bases not matched to a gene. From germline, CDR1 is SQVTM and CDR2 ANQGSEA. There are 15 residues in the CDR3. CDR3 sequence (DNA): TGCAGCGTTGAACCGAGAAGCGGGGCAGCAGATACGCAGTATTTT. This codes for CSVEPRSGAADTQYF.

The chain links TRBV19 to TRBJ2-6, with D unresolved. V was shortened by 10 bases and J by 2 bases, with 6 bases between the two germline ends. Germline V gives CDR1 LNHDA, CDR2 SQIVND (reference sequence). There are 12 residues in the CDR3. CDR3 in DNA: TGTGCCACTCGGGCTGGGGCCAACGTCCTGACTTTC. Its translation is CATRAGANVLTF.

V and J are TRBV7-6 and TRBJ2-5; TRBD2 aligns across 9 bases. V lost 0 bases to trimming and J lost 5 bases; unmatched junction nucleotides: 10. This CDR3 comprises 17 residues. Germline CDR1 SGHVS, CDR2 FNYEAQ. The CDR3 protein is CASSLALAGRLYETQYF. CDR3 nucleotide sequence: TGTGCCAGCAGCTTAGCTCTAGCGGGGAGACTATACGAGACCCAGTACTTC.

V usage is TRBV7-9 and J usage is TRBJ1-1; 8 bases line up with TRBD1. The CDR3 is 14 amino acids. CDR1 and CDR2 from the germline V gene are SEHNR and FQNEAQ (reference sequence). V lost 3 bases to trimming and J lost 5 bases; unmatched junction nucleotides: 5. CDR3 DNA: TGTGCCAGCAGCTTCGCAGGGGGCCTGACTGAAGCTTTCTTT. Translated: CASSFAGGLTEAFF. Drawing the rest from reference TRBV7-9 and TRBJ1-1, the complete variable domain is DTGVSQNPRHKITKRGQNVTFRCDPISEHNRLYWYRQTLGQGPEFLTYFQNEAQLEKSRLLSDRFSAERPKGSFSTLEIQRTEQGDSAMYLCASSFAGGLTEAFFGQGTRLTVV.

CDR3 region: CASSLRQGSGANVLTF. The DNA of the CDR3 is TGTGCCAGCAGCTTAAGACAGGGATCTGGGGCCAACGTCCTGACTTTC. The chain uses TRBV7-2 and TRBJ2-6; 7 bases agree with TRBD1. V trimming: 2 bases; J trimming: 1 base; junction bases outside the gene matches: 2. CDR1 is SGHTA, CDR2 FQGNSA, per germline. The CDR3 totals 16 residues.

This chain links TRBV28 with TRBJ2-5; 13 bases align to TRBD2. CDR3 size: 16 residues. In germline, CDR1 is MDHEN, CDR2 SYDVKM. V dropped 6 bases and J dropped 2; count of bases not matched to a gene: 6. Written as DNA, the CDR3 is TGTGCCAGCAGCTTAACTAGCGGGGGGGGTCAAGAGACCCAGTACTTC. Translated, it gives CASSLTSGGGQETQYF.

The V call is TRBV7-8, the J call TRBJ1-5; 9 bases fit TRBD1. This CDR3 is 16 amino acids long. Germline V gives CDR1 SGHVS, CDR2 FQNEAQ. Trimming took 4 bases from V and 5 from J; bases not matched to a gene: 9. CDR3 coding DNA: TGTGCCAGCAGCTCCGGGACAGGGAATATGGATCAGCCCCAGCATTTT. It yields the protein CASSSGTGNMDQPQHF.

This sequence joins TRBV19 and TRBJ2-1; a weak D match, TRBD1 (5 bases). CDR1 is LNHDA and CDR2 is SQIVND in the germline V gene (reference sequence). This CDR3 comprises 13 residues. V lost 3 bases and J 7 bases, leaving 10 bases between the germline ends. CDR3 sequence reads: CASSIFSGNEQFF. In DNA, the CDR3 is TGTGCCAGTAGTATCTTTTCAGGGAATGAGCAGTTCTTC.

This clone was observed a handful of times. This chain connects TRBV20-1 to TRBJ1-5; tentative D call: TRBD1 (5 bases). This CDR3 is built from 11 residues. Germline values: CDR1 DFQATT, CDR2 SNEGSKA (reference sequence). The V end lost 6 bases, the J end lost 7 bases, and 10 bases lay between the germline ends. The CDR3 DNA is TGCAGTGCCAAGGGGTTGCAGCCCCAGCATTTT. It yields the protein CSAKGLQPQHF.

The rearrangement links TRBV11-3 to TRBJ2-7; TRBD2 matches at 10 bases. Unmatched junction bases numbered 12, after V lost 4 bases and J lost 6 bases. Germline V CDR1 and CDR2: SGHNT, YENEEA. This CDR3 is 16 amino acids long. CDR3 sequence: CASSCASGRSFAEQYF. CDR3 in DNA: TGTGCCAGCAGCTGCGCTAGCGGGAGATCTTTCGCCGAGCAGTACTTC.

This sequence joins TRBV19 and TRBJ1-6; TRBD1 is a possible D gene (6 bases). V lost 4 bases, J lost 0 bases, and 10 bases lay in between. Per the germline V gene, CDR1 is LNHDA and CDR2 is SQIVND (reference sequence). The CDR3 sequence is 16 residues long. The CDR3 nucleotides read TGTGCCAGTAGTAGCACAGGGAGCTCCTATAATTCACCCCTCCACTTT. Translated, it gives CASSSTGSSYNSPLHF.

The DNA for the CDR3 is TGCAGCGTCCAAGCAAGAGACAGGGGCGATGGCTACACCTTC. The encoded protein is CSVQARDRGDGYTF. V usage is TRBV29-1 and J usage is TRBJ1-2; TRBD1 aligns across 8 bases. CDR3 size: 14 residues. J gave up 6 bases and V 6 bases, and 12 bases lay outside the gene matches. Germline CDR1 SQVTM, CDR2 ANQGSEA. Variable domain in full (rest from reference TRBV29-1 and TRBJ1-2): SAVISQKPSRDICQRGTSLTIQCQVDSQVTMMFWYRQQPGQSLTLIATANQGSEATYESGFVIDKFPISRPNLTFSTLTVSNMSPEDSSIYLCSVQARDRGDGYTFGSGTRLTVV.

This clone was detected once. This chain joins TRBV4-3 and TRBJ2-2; 12 bases are shared with TRBD2. This CDR3 region has 16 residues. Germline V gene sequence: CDR1 LGHNA, CDR2 YSLEER. The junction had 8 bases not matched to a gene; V was cut back by 0 bases and J by 12 bases. The CDR3 DNA reads as TGCGCCAGCAGCCAAGATGAAGGGCTAGCGGGGGGGCAGCTGTTTTTT. Amino acid sequence: CASSQDEGLAGGQLFF.

The chain uses TRBV15 and TRBJ1-2; no clear D. V lost 6 bases and J 0 bases, leaving 8 bases between the germline ends. Germline-derived CDR1 and CDR2 are LNHNV and YYDKDF (reference sequence). CDR3 length: 13 residues. The CDR3 loop is CATSSPANYGYTF. The DNA of the CDR3 is TGTGCCACCAGTTCTCCAGCTAACTATGGCTACACCTTC.

In DNA form, the CDR3 reads TGTGCCACCAGCAGACCCAGTGCGAACACCGGGGAGCTGTTTTTT. Protein sequence: CATSRPSANTGELFF. The chain combines TRBV15 with TRBJ2-2; D gene uncertain. V gave up 2 bases and J gave up 0 bases, with 7 bases separating them. The germline CDR1 and CDR2 sequences are LNHNV and YYDKDF (reference sequence). The CDR3 extends over 15 amino acids.

This clone has just one count. V and J are TRBV5-1 and TRBJ1-4, with D possibly being TRBD1 (5 bases). Trimming shortened V by 1 base and J by 0 bases, and 10 bases separated the two germline ends. Germline values: CDR1 SGHRS, CDR2 YFSETQ. The CDR3 is 16 amino acids. The CDR3 is CASSLSVGATNEKLFF. CDR3 DNA: TGCGCCAGCAGCTTGTCCGTAGGGGCAACTAATGAAAAACTGTTTTTT.

The rearrangement links TRBV18 to TRBJ1-4; TRBD1 agrees at 12 bases. CDR1 and CDR2 from the germline V gene are KGHSH and LQKENI. The J segment lost 1 base and the V segment lost 4 bases, leaving 7 bases of the junction unmatched. The CDR3 is 18 residues long. Written as DNA, the CDR3 is TGTGCCAGCTCACTCCGGGACAGGGGGCCTTTAACTAATGAAAAACTGTTTTTT. This gives the protein CASSLRDRGPLTNEKLFF.

J is TRBJ2-2 and V is TRBV9; TRBD2 agrees at 14 bases. CDR3 length equals 17 residues. The J segment lost 3 bases and the V segment lost 6 bases, leaving 7 bases of the junction unmatched. Germline CDR1 SGDLS, CDR2 YYNGEE. CDR3 nucleotides: TGTGCCAGCACCAAGGGACTAGCGGGGGCCTACACCGGGGAGCTGTTTTTT. It yields the protein CASTKGLAGAYTGELFF.

The genes are TRBV19 and TRBJ2-5; the D is unclear. Germline V gives CDR1 LNHDA, CDR2 SQIVND (reference sequence). This CDR3 spans 12 amino acids. The ends were cut back, 1 base at V and 5 bases at J, with 5 bases in the middle. The CDR3 DNA sequence: TGTGCCAGTAGTATAGCCGGGGAGACCCAGTACTTC. Protein sequence: CASSIAGETQYF.

This chain joins TRBV19 and TRBJ1-2; 9 nucleotides agree with TRBD1. After removal of 5 bases from V and 2 bases from J, the junction contained 9 bases not matched to a gene. Germline CDR1 LNHDA, CDR2 SQIVND (reference sequence). This CDR3 comprises 16 residues. CDR3 amino acids: CASSSTGTGWNYGYTF. As DNA, the CDR3 is TGTGCCAGTAGTTCAACCGGGACAGGGTGGAACTATGGCTACACCTTC.

J is TRBJ2-3 and V is TRBV9; the match to TRBD2 covers 9 bases. The ends lost 4 bases at V and 4 bases at J; junction bases unmatched: 7. Germline V gene data show CDR1 as SGDLS and CDR2 as YYNGEE. The CDR3 covers 15 residues. This chain's CDR3 is CASSSSSGRADTQYF. CDR3 bases: TGTGCCAGCAGCTCTAGTAGCGGGAGAGCAGATACGCAGTATTTT. The whole variable domain, filled in from reference TRBV9 and TRBJ2-3, reads DSGVTQTPKHLITATGQRVTLRCSPRSGDLSVYWYQQSLDQGLQFLIQYYNGEERAKGNILERFSAQQFPDLHSELNLSSLELGDSALYFCASSSSSGRADTQYFGPGTRLTVL.